Listed here are 21 T cell receptor beta chains from one sample, sequenced in a study of blood T cell repertoires in COVID-19. The repertoire was sequenced with immunoSEQ multiplex PCR; TCRdb's copy has only in-frame clones and lacks some. The table shows about 130,000 clones, with roughly three quarters occurring only once. The sample was peripheral blood. The receptors were sampled from a woman aged 70 to 79 with COVID-19, enrolled during active disease.

The CDR3 nucleotides are TGTGCCAGTAGTAAACTAGGACAGAATCCCTACAATGAGCAGTTCTTC. Amino acid sequence: CASSKLGQNPYNEQFF. This chain joins TRBV19 and TRBJ2-1; tentative D call: TRBD1 (6 bases). The CDR3 length is 16 residues. The germline V gene has CDR1 LNHDA and CDR2 SQIVND (reference sequence). The germline V and J ends were trimmed by 4 bases and 2 bases, with 15 bases remaining between them.

This chain connects TRBV7-8 to TRBJ1-2; D is unclear. V lost 5 bases and J 6 bases, leaving 10 bases between the germline ends. The CDR3 totals 12 residues. Germline V CDR1 and CDR2: SGHVS, FQNEAQ. This CDR3 is CASSRYVDGYTF. The CDR3 DNA follows: TGTGCCAGCAGCCGCTACGTGGATGGCTACACCTTC.

This rearrangement joins TRBV23-1 to TRBJ1-1; no reliable D call. TRBV23-1 is sorted into the ORF group, with uncertain function. The CDR3 is 18 residues long. Trimming removed 0 bases at V and 5 bases at J, with 22 bases between. The CDR3 region is CASSQSKPAIYRRTEAFF. Written as DNA, the CDR3 is TGCGCCAGCAGTCAATCCAAACCCGCGATCTATCGCAGGACTGAAGCTTTCTTT.

Comments on this clone: Germline and junction disagree at one end, which may indicate a read error. V usage is TRBV7-7 and J usage is TRBJ1-1; D is undetermined. The CDR3 sequence is 13 residues long. Looked up from germline, CDR1 is SSHAT and CDR2 is FNYEAQ (reference sequence). CDR3 in DNA: TGTGCTAGCAGCCCCCTCCGGGGTACTGAAGCTTTCTTT. Its translation: CASSPLRGTEAFF.

The CDR3 sequence is CASSIRGVYNEQFF. In nucleotides, the CDR3 is TGTGCCAGTAGTATACGGGGGGTTTACAATGAGCAGTTCTTC. The chain carries TRBV19 and TRBJ2-1; 7 nucleotides agree with TRBD2. Germline V lookup: CDR1 LNHDA, CDR2 SQIVND (reference sequence). CDR3 length equals 14 residues. The V and J ends lost 2 bases and 4 bases, in that order; junction bases with no gene match: 2.

Only a few counts were recorded for this clone. This chain connects TRBV9 to TRBJ2-2; 15 bases are shared with TRBD2. The CDR3 sequence is 20 residues long. J lost 0 bases, V lost 4 bases, and 10 bases had no gene match. Germline V gene data show CDR1 as SGDLS and CDR2 as YYNGEE. The CDR3 here is CASSLHPGLAGGPNTGELFF. CDR3 sequence (DNA): TGTGCCAGCAGCCTTCACCCGGGACTAGCGGGGGGTCCGAACACCGGGGAGCTGTTTTTT.

The gene calls are TRBV6-2 or TRBV6-3 and TRBJ1-1, with TRBD1 matching over 8 bases. CDR1 is MNHEY and CDR2 is SVGEGT in the germline V gene. The CDR3 sequence is 16 residues long. V lost 1 base, J lost 3 bases, and 7 bases stayed unmatched. The CDR3 coding sequence is TGTGCCAGCAGTTACTACACAGGGGGTTTGGACACTGAAGCTTTCTTT. Translated, it gives CASSYYTGGLDTEAFF.

The V call is TRBV18, the J call TRBJ1-6; 7 bases fit TRBD1. With V trimmed by 4 bases and J by 7 bases, 7 bases remained unmatched. Per germline, CDR1 KGHSH and CDR2 LQKENI. This CDR3 contains 15 residues. CDR3 amino acids: CASSLSGTENSPLHF. In DNA form, the CDR3 reads TGTGCCAGCTCACTCTCCGGGACAGAGAATTCACCCCTCCACTTT.

In its sample, this clone was seen many times. The V call is TRBV20-1, the J call TRBJ2-5; D is undetermined. This CDR3 spans 13 amino acids. Trimming pared 3 bases from V and 3 bases from J, leaving 11 bases between. Germline V gene data show CDR1 as DFQATT and CDR2 as SNEGSKA (reference sequence). CDR3 DNA: TGCAGTGCTAGTAGTTACTCGGAAGAGACCCAGTACTTC. Its protein product is CSASSYSEETQYF.

This chain links TRBV5-1 with TRBJ2-5, with D maybe TRBD2 (5 bases). This CDR3 region has 15 residues. V was clipped by 6 bases and J by 3 bases, with 18 bases between them. CDR1 and CDR2 (germline): SGHRS, YFSETQ. DNA for the CDR3: TGCGCCAGCAAGGTCGGGAACGGTGGGAAAGAGACCCAGTACTTC. This translates into CASKVGNGGKETQYF.

The V gene is TRBV6-5, the J gene TRBJ1-5, with D tentatively TRBD1 (6 bases). V lost 5 bases to trimming and J lost 5 bases, with 13 bases between them. The germline V gene has CDR1 MNHEY and CDR2 SVGAGI. The CDR3 runs to 14 residues. CDR3 sequence (DNA): TGTGCCAGCAGTACTCAGGGGTGGGATCAGCCCCAGCATTTT. Protein product: CASSTQGWDQPQHF.

The gene calls are TRBV6-1 and TRBJ2-3; 7 bases are shared with TRBD2. CDR1 is MNHNS, CDR2 SASEGT, per germline. V lost 3 bases and J lost 1; bases outside the gene matches: 4. The CDR3 consists of 15 residues. This CDR3 reads CASSDGGGGTDTQYF. Here the CDR3 DNA reads TGTGCCAGCAGTGACGGGGGAGGGGGCACAGATACGCAGTATTTT.

This clone was recorded a few times. The chain combines TRBV7-9 with TRBJ2-7; tentatively, D is TRBD1 (6 bases). This CDR3 has 12 amino acids. Deletions cut 8 bases from V and 6 bases from J, with 14 bases between. Germline loops: CDR1 SEHNR, CDR2 FQNEAQ (reference sequence). CDR3 loop: CASRSGAGEQYF. The DNA for the CDR3 is TGTGCCAGCCGCTCAGGGGCTGGCGAGCAGTACTTC.

This clone appeared a few times. V is TRBV2 and J is TRBJ2-7, with D maybe TRBD2 (5 bases). CDR1 and CDR2 (germline): SNHLY, FYNNEI. The CDR3 extends over 13 amino acids. V was clipped by 7 bases and J by 3 bases, with 13 bases between them. The CDR3 reads CASTAGEDYEQYF. CDR3 in DNA: TGTGCCAGCACCGCCGGGGAAGACTACGAGCAGTACTTC.

V and J are TRBV27 and TRBJ1-2; D perhaps matches TRBD1 (6 bases). CDR3 length: 15 residues. Germline V gives CDR1 MNHEY, CDR2 SMNVEV (reference sequence). Trimming removed 6 bases from V and 5 bases from J, with 19 bases in between. Here the CDR3 reads CASRDPGQRRYGYTF. The CDR3 nucleotides read TGTGCCAGCAGGGACCCAGGACAGCGACGGTATGGCTACACCTTC.

The chain combines TRBV5-6 with TRBJ1-5, with a possible D match to TRBD1 (6 bases). Looked up from germline, CDR1 is SGHDT and CDR2 is YYEEEE. The CDR3 is 17 residues long. V lost 0 bases and J 2 bases, leaving 15 bases between the germline ends. The CDR3 bases are TGTGCCAGCAGCTTGGGGGTGGGGGCTCAGGGCAATCAGCCCCAGCATTTT. Protein sequence: CASSLGVGAQGNQPQHF.

This clone turned up a few times. The chain uses TRBV5-1 and TRBJ1-1; the match to TRBD1 covers 9 bases. V was clipped by 3 bases and J by 6 bases; unmatched bases: 6. The CDR3 length is 14 residues. The germline V gene has CDR1 SGHRS and CDR2 YFSETQ. In DNA, the CDR3 is TGCGCCAGCAGCTGGGGGACAGGGATGGCTGAAGCTTTCTTT. This gives the protein CASSWGTGMAEAFF.

This clone was observed a few times. This chain uses TRBV27 with TRBJ1-2, with a weak D call TRBD1 (6 bases). The CDR3 runs to 12 residues. Germline CDR1 reads MNHEY; CDR2 reads SMNVEV (reference sequence). Trimming took 2 bases from V and 6 from J, leaving 7 bases between them. The CDR3 region has the DNA TGTGCCAGCAGTTTACAGGGGAATGGCTACACCTTC. The encoded protein is CASSLQGNGYTF.

V and J are TRBV11-2 and TRBJ2-1; the match to TRBD2 covers 10 bases. The CDR3 spans 17 residues. The ends lost 0 bases at V and 6 bases at J; junction bases unmatched: 8. Germline CDR1 reads SGHAT; CDR2 reads FQNNGV. CDR3 DNA sequence: TGTGCCAGCAGCTTAGATCTCAGCGGGGGGGCGCGCAATGAGCAGTTCTTC. This encodes CASSLDLSGGARNEQFF.

The chain has TRBV27 and TRBJ2-7, with a tentative D call TRBD1 (6 bases). The CDR3 extends over 15 amino acids. The germline gives CDR1 MNHEY, CDR2 SMNVEV (reference sequence). V was trimmed by 9 bases and J by 3 bases, leaving 21 bases between them. CDR3 loop: CASCFSGTGHYEQYF. DNA of the CDR3: TGTGCCAGTTGTTTTTCCGGGACGGGACACTACGAGCAGTACTTC.

V usage is TRBV29-1 and J usage is TRBJ2-3, with a tentative D call TRBD2 (5 bases). Germline CDR1 and CDR2: SQVTM and ANQGSEA. V shed 1 base and J shed 4 bases, with 12 bases lying between them. The CDR3 loop spans 14 amino acids. The DNA of the CDR3 is TGCAGCGTTGAAGCTTTCGGGAAAGCAGATACGCAGTATTTT. Its protein product is CSVEAFGKADTQYF.